This T cell receptor beta chain was sequenced for a study of cytomegalovirus exposure and HLA in healthy donors. Study-wide findings and caveats: Usually a TCR sequence was rare, but some public TCRs were found in many donors.

Primers: 60 Vbeta forward and 13 Jbeta reverse. Profiled with immunoSEQ multiplex PCR; TCRdb holds only in-frame clones, not every one. This table has about 59,000 clones, roughly nine tenths appearing once. CDR1 and CDR2 (germline): SGDLS, YYNGEE. Trimming removed 3 bases at V and 9 bases at J, with 12 bases between. CDR3 size: 12 residues. On this clone: Its target is not known.

Sequenced input: PBMCs. The chain has TRBV9 and TRBJ1-1; tentative D call: TRBD1 (6 bases). The sequence was obtained from a man younger than 45 in good health and CMV-seropositive. The CDR3 is CASSGGQGKAFF. Here the CDR3 DNA reads TGTGCCAGCAGCGGGGGGCAGGGGAAAGCTTTCTTT.